Below, one T cell receptor (beta chain) is given with its context. Its antigen is currently not known. No base quality information exists; no much larger clone differs at one position. The V and J ends are trimmed by 6 bases and 4 bases, leaving 15 bases between them. CDR1 and CDR2 are drawn from the germline V gene: MNHEY, SVGAGI. Inclusive of the bounding cysteine and phenylalanine, the CDR3 is 14 residues long. Only the CDR3 region is kept as DNA, spanning 42 bases read in frame from base 1. Receptors were amplified or captured by the immunoSEQ multiplex PCR assay. The clones in this table, taken by TCRdb from immuneACCESS, are in-frame only. Not every clone is retained; where verified, under half of the shortfall comes from an unresolved V gene, and the cause of the rest is unknown. Present in this sample are 100,000 to 150,000 clones, about 90% of which were seen just once. The biggest ten clones account for 2.1% of the sample.

The sample is drawn from a study of control samples from healthy donors and cancer patients (dated by TCRdb to 2018 to 2020). The sample consisted of blood. This receptor was identified in a woman between 50 and 59 years old in good health. The sequence links TRBV6-5 to TRBJ1-2; the D gene is possibly TRBD1, with 5 bases matching. CDR3 loop: CASSAGTTTYGYTF. The DNA reads TGTGCCAGCAGCGCGGGGACGACCACCTATGGCTACACCTTC.